This T cell receptor beta chain appears in the sequencing data of a study of OX40 agonist ivuxolimab in advanced cancers. Across the study: Ivuxolimab is a fully human IgG2 antibody that activates OX40 (CD134). Under the entry rules, prior anti-PD-1, anti-PD-L1 or anti-CTLA-4 therapy was allowed, and approximately 40% had some. Those enrolled were roughly 85% male, with a mean age of about 66 years and ages from about 20 to 79. Study-level findings and limits: Low normalized T-cell clonal expansion was also seen in some nonresponders.

As for this clone: Its antigen is unidentified.

The data were produced by immunoSEQ multiplex PCR, yet TCRdb's version contains in-frame clones alone and is incomplete. This sample yields roughly 69,000 clones, of which about 90% are seen a single time; about 5% belongs to the top ten. CDR3 size: 12 residues. Losses at the gene ends were 10 bases for V and 8 bases for J; bases not matched to a gene: 5. The germline gives CDR1 ENHRY, CDR2 SYGVKD. The sample in question was CD4+ or CD8+ T cells sorted from blood, obtained in a trial of the OX40 agonist ivuxolimab. The clonotype was recovered from an adult with an advanced solid tumor such as melanoma, head and neck, liver or kidney cancer. This chain connects TRBV10-3 to TRBJ1-4, with 9 bases matching TRBD1. The CDR3, as DNA: TGTGCCACGGGACAGGGAAGGGAAAAACTGTTTTTT. Amino acid sequence: CATGQGREKLFF.